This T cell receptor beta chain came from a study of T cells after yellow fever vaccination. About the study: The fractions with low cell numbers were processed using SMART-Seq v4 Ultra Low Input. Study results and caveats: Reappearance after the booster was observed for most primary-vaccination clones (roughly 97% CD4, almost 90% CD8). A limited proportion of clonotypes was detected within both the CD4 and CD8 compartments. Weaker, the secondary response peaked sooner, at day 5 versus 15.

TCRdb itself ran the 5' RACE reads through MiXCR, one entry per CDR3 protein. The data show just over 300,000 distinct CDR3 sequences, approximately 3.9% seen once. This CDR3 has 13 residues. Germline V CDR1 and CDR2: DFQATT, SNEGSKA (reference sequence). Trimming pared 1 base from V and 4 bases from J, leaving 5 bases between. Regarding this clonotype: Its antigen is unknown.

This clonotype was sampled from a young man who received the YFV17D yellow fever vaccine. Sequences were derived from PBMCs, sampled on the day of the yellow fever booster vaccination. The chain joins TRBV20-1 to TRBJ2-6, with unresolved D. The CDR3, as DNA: TGCAGTGCTAGAGTACCAGGGGCCAACGTCCTGACTTTC. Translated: CSARVPGANVLTF.